This T cell receptor beta chain appears in the sequencing data of a study of blood T cells in healthy people across ages. Primers used in a second PCR of roughly 6 to 11 cycles were a sample-barcoded 5' primer and a J-beta primer mix. TCRdb analysed the 5' RACE reads with MiXCR anew, one entry per CDR3 protein. The table lists over 300,000 distinct CDR3 sequences, about half of them singletons, with over 40% in the top ten. The sample providers were healthy Caucasian people from Russia, aged roughly 6 to 95. This TCR came from a man aged 55 to 70 in good health. Sequenced sample: blood.

The CDR3 reads CASSRGTGGRNEQFF. CDR3 sequence (DNA): TGCGCCAGCAGCCGGGGGACAGGGGGCCGAAATGAGCAGTTCTTC. The chain recombines TRBV5-1 with TRBJ2-1; TRBD1 matches at 12 bases. CDR1 and CDR2 (germline): SGHRS, YFSETQ. The CDR3 is 15 amino acids. V shed 4 bases, J shed 7 bases, and the junction held 6 bases outside the gene matches.